The 20 T cell receptor beta chains reported below all come from one sample, sequenced in a study of blood T cell repertoires in COVID-19. Profiling relied on immunoSEQ multiplex PCR, and the TCRdb table lists in-frame clones only, not all of them. The sample yields 250,000 to 300,000 clones, 70% to 90% seen once. Specimen: peripheral blood. The receptor source for this set is a man aged 18 to 29 with active or convalescent COVID-19.

This chain uses TRBV6-5 with TRBJ1-5; D uncertain. Germline V gene data show CDR1 as MNHEY and CDR2 as SVGAGI. The CDR3 is made up of 13 amino acids. V was trimmed by 6 bases and J by 2 bases, leaving 8 bases between them. CDR3 in amino acids: CASRGRGNQPQHF. The CDR3 DNA reads as TGTGCCAGCAGAGGGAGGGGCAATCAGCCCCAGCATTTT.

The chain carries TRBV9 and TRBJ1-1; 8 bases line up with TRBD1. Germline V gene lookup returns CDR1 SGDLS and CDR2 YYNGEE. The CDR3 extends over 13 amino acids. The ends lost 2 bases at V and 7 bases at J; junction bases unmatched: 4. The DNA for the CDR3 is TGTGCCAGCAGCGTGGATGACAGGGGTGAAGCTTTCTTT. Amino acids: CASSVDDRGEAFF. The whole variable domain, filled in from reference TRBV9 and TRBJ1-1, reads DSGVTQTPKHLITATGQRVTLRCSPRSGDLSVYWYQQSLDQGLQFLIQYYNGEERAKGNILERFSAQQFPDLHSELNLSSLELGDSALYFCASSVDDRGEAFFGQGTRLTVV.

The chain couples TRBV19 to TRBJ1-1, with D possibly matching TRBD1 (6 bases). CDR1 LNHDA and CDR2 SQIVND come from the germline V gene (reference sequence). CDR3 length equals 14 residues. The V gene lost 4 bases and the J gene lost 7 bases, with 16 bases spanning the gap. CDR3 in DNA: TGTGCCAGTAGTAGACAGGCCGGGCGTATTGAAGCTTTCTTT. The encoded protein is CASSRQAGRIEAFF.

This clone occurred once. The chain uses TRBV6-1 and TRBJ2-7; TRBD2 matches at 10 bases. This CDR3 has 16 residues. The V segment lost 4 bases and the J segment 2 bases; nucleotides outside the gene matches: 8. Germline V lookup: CDR1 MNHNS, CDR2 SASEGT. This CDR3 is CASSGGLAGVAYEQYF. DNA of the CDR3: TGTGCCAGCAGTGGCGGGCTAGCGGGGGTCGCCTACGAGCAGTACTTC.

The chain combines TRBV7-9 with TRBJ1-1, with 12 bases lining up with TRBD1. J was trimmed by 5 bases and V by 5 bases; bases with no gene match: 18. This CDR3 spans 19 amino acids. The germline gives CDR1 SEHNR, CDR2 FQNEAQ (reference sequence). The CDR3 here is CASSTRTARDRGQRTEAFF. DNA for the CDR3: TGTGCCAGCAGCACCCGAACCGCCCGGGACAGGGGGCAGAGGACTGAAGCTTTCTTT. Complete variable domain (other parts from reference TRBV7-9 and TRBJ1-1): DTGVSQNPRHKITKRGQNVTFRCDPISEHNRLYWYRQTLGQGPEFLTYFQNEAQLEKSRLLSDRFSAERPKGSFSTLEIQRTEQGDSAMYLCASSTRTARDRGQRTEAFFGQGTRLTVV.

In this sample, this clone turned up a few times. V and J are TRBV30 and TRBJ1-1; 7 positions agree with TRBD1. Germline CDR1 GTSNPN, CDR2 SVGIG (reference sequence). The CDR3 sequence is 16 residues long. Losses at the gene ends were 6 bases for V and 0 bases for J; bases not matched to a gene: 13. The CDR3 reads CACSRDSTWVNTEAFF. CDR3 coding DNA: TGTGCCTGCTCCCGGGACAGTACATGGGTGAACACTGAAGCTTTCTTT.

The chain couples TRBV28 to TRBJ1-4; D gene ambiguous. Germline-derived CDR1 and CDR2 are MDHEN and SYDVKM. The V end lost 5 bases, the J end lost 11 bases, and 12 bases lay between the germline ends. The CDR3 loop spans 12 amino acids. This CDR3 reads CASSQTGFKLFF. The CDR3 bases are TGTGCCAGCAGTCAGACCGGGTTTAAACTGTTTTTT.

The chain combines TRBV15 with TRBJ1-2; D gene unclear. The germline V and J ends were trimmed by 5 bases and 6 bases, with 7 bases remaining between them. The V gene's germline CDR1 is LNHNV and CDR2 YYDKDF (reference sequence). The CDR3 is made up of 11 amino acids. The CDR3 DNA follows: TGTGCCACCAGCTCCGTTGATGGCTACACCTTC. Translated: CATSSVDGYTF. Filled out from reference TRBV15 and TRBJ1-2, the complete variable domain reads DAMVIQNPRYQVTQFGKPVTLSCSQTLNHNVMYWYQQKSSQAPKLLFHYYDKDFNNEADTPDNFQSRRPNTSFCFLDIRSPGLGDTAMYLCATSSVDGYTFGSGTRLTVV.

The CDR3 DNA follows: TGTGCCAGCAAGGCGGGTACGAACACCGGGGAGCTGTTTTTT. This gives the protein CASKAGTNTGELFF. This chain links TRBV2 with TRBJ2-2, with D tentatively TRBD2 (5 bases). Germline-derived CDR1 and CDR2 are SNHLY and FYNNEI. V lost 7 bases, J lost 0 bases, and 9 bases lay in between. The CDR3 covers 14 residues.

This rearrangement joins TRBV19 to TRBJ1-2; D is perhaps TRBD1 (6 bases). The CDR3 is 16 amino acids. Germline V gives CDR1 LNHDA, CDR2 SQIVND (reference sequence). V was shortened by 5 bases and J by 3 bases, with 19 bases between the two germline ends. DNA of the CDR3: TGTGCCAGTAGTCCCTCCGGGGGGCGAGAGGACTATGGCTACACCTTC. Its protein product is CASSPSGGREDYGYTF.

This clone has only one observation. The chain is built from TRBV7-9 and TRBJ2-1; the match to TRBD2 covers 10 bases. Germline V gives CDR1 SEHNR, CDR2 FQNEAQ (reference sequence). The CDR3 spans 14 residues. Trimming took 7 bases from V and 7 from J; bases not matched to a gene: 7. CDR3 amino acids: CASIASGSRNEQFF. The CDR3 DNA is TGTGCCAGCATCGCTAGCGGGAGTCGGAATGAGCAGTTCTTC. Together with reference TRBV7-9 and TRBJ2-1, the CDR3 gives the full variable domain: DTGVSQNPRHKITKRGQNVTFRCDPISEHNRLYWYRQTLGQGPEFLTYFQNEAQLEKSRLLSDRFSAERPKGSFSTLEIQRTEQGDSAMYLCASIASGSRNEQFFGPGTRLTVL.

V and J are TRBV27 and TRBJ2-7; 8 nucleotides agree with TRBD1. After removal of 5 bases from V and 4 bases from J, the junction contained 7 bases not matched to a gene. CDR1 and CDR2 from the germline V gene are MNHEY and SMNVEV (reference sequence). The CDR3 is made up of 14 amino acids. DNA for the CDR3: TGTGCCAGCAGTGTAACAGGGGGTGGGTACGAGCAGTACTTC. Residues: CASSVTGGGYEQYF.

As for this clone: Other nucleotide sequences from this sample produce the same CDR3. The gene calls are TRBV19 and TRBJ2-7; 10 positions match TRBD2. CDR3 size: 14 residues. Germline CDR1 reads LNHDA; CDR2 reads SQIVND (reference sequence). V lost 3 bases to trimming and J lost 4 bases; unmatched junction nucleotides: 3. The chain's CDR3 is CASSIGTSAYEQYF. CDR3 sequence (DNA): TGTGCCAGTAGTATCGGGACTAGCGCGTACGAGCAGTACTTC.

The V call is TRBV5-1, the J call TRBJ2-6; TRBD1 matches at 7 bases. The CDR3 totals 20 residues. Germline values: CDR1 SGHRS, CDR2 YFSETQ. V trimming: 4 bases; J trimming: 0 bases; junction bases outside the gene matches: 16. CDR3 in DNA: TGCGCCAGCAGCACCTGGTGGATGGGACAGACTTCCTCTGGGGCCAACGTCCTGACTTTC. Translation gives CASSTWWMGQTSSGANVLTF. The whole variable domain, remainder taken from reference TRBV5-1 and TRBJ2-6, is KAGVTQTPRYLIKTRGQQVTLSCSPISGHRSVSWYQQTPGQGLQFLFEYFSETQRNKGNFPGRFSGRQFSNSRSEMNVSTLELGDSALYLCASSTWWMGQTSSGANVLTFGAGSRLTVL.

The V and J genes are TRBV7-9 and TRBJ1-5; D is uncertain. Trimming left V 1 base short and J 7 bases short, with 5 bases between. This CDR3 spans 12 amino acids. Germline CDR1 reads SEHNR; CDR2 reads FQNEAQ (reference sequence). CDR3 DNA sequence: TGTGCCAGCAGCTTAGATCGGCAGCCCCAGCATTTT. It codes for CASSLDRQPQHF.

This clone occurred a few times. This chain uses TRBV19 with TRBJ2-3; D is uncertain. This CDR3 has 13 amino acids. V was trimmed by 3 bases and J by 2 bases, leaving 6 bases between them. Germline CDR1 and CDR2: LNHDA and SQIVND (reference sequence). The CDR3 DNA reads as TGTGCCAGTAGTATTTATATCACAGATACGCAGTATTTT. Translation gives CASSIYITDTQYF. The whole variable domain, remainder taken from reference TRBV19 and TRBJ2-3, is DGGITQSPKYLFRKEGQNVTLSCEQNLNHDAMYWYRQDPGQGLRLIYYSQIVNDFQKGDIAEGYSVSREKKESFPLTVTSAQKNPTAFYLCASSIYITDTQYFGPGTRLTVL.

This rearrangement joins TRBV7-2 to TRBJ2-1; TRBD2 aligns across 7 bases. V trimming: 1 base; J trimming: 8 bases; junction bases outside the gene matches: 5. The CDR3 spans 14 residues. CDR1 and CDR2 from the germline V gene are SGHTA and FQGNSA. The CDR3 DNA reads TGTGCCAGCAGCTTAGAACTAGCGAACGATGAGCAGTTCTTC. Translation gives CASSLELANDEQFF.

The J gene is TRBJ1-1, the V gene TRBV24-1; 9 nucleotides line up with TRBD1. The CDR3 has 15 amino acids. The trim removed 7 bases at V and 5 bases at J, leaving 10 bases unmatched. The germline V gene encodes CDR1 KGHDR and CDR2 SFDVKD. The CDR3 is CATRTGQGVSTEAFF. CDR3 sequence (DNA): TGTGCCACCAGGACGGGACAGGGCGTATCTACTGAAGCTTTCTTT.

This sequence joins TRBV11-2 and TRBJ2-3; 7 bases line up with TRBD1. This CDR3 is built from 15 residues. Germline V gene data show CDR1 as SGHAT and CDR2 as FQNNGV. Trimming removed 3 bases from V and 2 bases from J; junction bases left unmatched: 5. CDR3 sequence: CASSFRQGTTDTQYF. For the CDR3, the DNA is TGTGCCAGCAGCTTCCGACAGGGTACCACAGATACGCAGTATTTT.

The chain uses TRBV5-1 and TRBJ2-5; maybe TRBD2 (6 bases). The CDR3 is made up of 15 amino acids. Trimming shortened V by 5 bases and J by 2 bases, and 16 bases separated the two germline ends. Germline-derived CDR1 and CDR2 are SGHRS and YFSETQ. The CDR3 nucleotides read TGCGCCAGCAGATCGGAGGGAAGGGTTCAAGAGACCCAGTACTTC. Its protein product is CASRSEGRVQETQYF.